This is a list of T cell receptor beta chains from one sample in a study of T cell changes during pregnancy in multiple sclerosis. The repertoire was sequenced with immunoSEQ multiplex PCR; TCRdb's copy has only in-frame clones and lacks some. This table holds tens of thousands of clones, about 89% found once. The sequencing used CD4+ T cells from peripheral blood mononuclear cells, collected after pregnancy. The receptors derive from a female donor with multiple sclerosis, enrolled in a pregnancy study. The CDR3 runs from the conserved cysteine through the conserved F or W. The D gene is left open where the match is weak. The size field is filled for only some rows; it gives once, few, many or a size class.

- TRBD1 TRBJ2-7 TRBV6-5 15 TGTGCCAGCAGTTACGGGACAGGGGGGACCTACGAGCAGTACTTC CASSYGTGGTYEQYF
- TRBD2 TRBJ2-7 TRBV7-9 15 TGTGCCAGCAGCTTAACTAGCGGGATCATAGACGAGCAGTACTTC CASSLTSGIIDEQYF
- - TRBJ2-1 TRBV6-1 14 TGTGCCAGCATCCCCGGGGATGCATACAATGAGCAGTTCTTC CASIPGDAYNEQFF
- TRBD2 TRBJ2-7 TRBV7-9 14 TGTGCCAGCAGCTTAGGGACTAGCCCCGGCGAGCAGTACTTC CASSLGTSPGEQYF
- - TRBJ1-4 TRBV7-9 15 TGTGCCAGCAGCTCAACAGGTTTTGCTAATGAAAAACTGTTTTTT CASSSTGFANEKLFF
- - TRBJ2-1 TRBV9 15 TGTGCCAGCAGCGCTGGCGGGGACAGTTACAATGAGCAGTTCTTC CASSAGGDSYNEQFF
once TRBD2 TRBJ2-1 TRBV10-2 13 TGCGCCAGCGGACTAGCGGGATACAATGAGCAGTTCTTC CASGLAGYNEQFF
- - TRBJ2-3 TRBV18 12 TGTGCCAGCTCACCCCAAACAGATACGCAGTATTTT CASSPQTDTQYF
- - TRBJ1-5 TRBV12-5 16 TGTGCTAGTGGCCTTGCTCAGGGATATAGCAATCAGCCCCAGCATTTT CASGLAQGYSNQPQHF
- TRBD2 TRBJ2-2 TRBV6-1 14 TGTGCCAGCGAAGAAGCGGGAGTAACCGGGGAGCTGTTTTTT CASEEAGVTGELFF
- TRBD1 TRBJ1-2 TRBV19 16 TGTGCCAGTAGTATAGGCACGGGACAGGGTAACTATGGCTACACCTTC CASSIGTGQGNYGYTF
- - TRBJ2-3 TRBV5-6 16 TGTGCCAGCAGCTCCAGACCGGGGAGATACACAGATACGCAGTATTTT CASSSRPGRYTDTQYF
- - TRBJ1-5 TRBV6-1 16 TGTGCCAGCAGTGAAGCGTTTGGGGGGACCAATCAGCCCCAGCATTTT CASSEAFGGTNQPQHF
- - TRBJ1-1 TRBV11-2 14 TGTGCCAGCAGCGCCAGGGTGGAGAACACTGAAGCTTTCTTT CASSARVENTEAFF
- - TRBJ1-1 TRBV7-9 13 TGTGCCAGCAGCTTAGAACGGAGTCGTGAAGCTTTCTTT CASSLERSREAFF
once TRBD2 TRBJ2-1 TRBV30 11 TGTGCCTGGAGTCCGCGGGAGGGCTGGTTCTTC CAWSPREGWFF
- - TRBJ1-3 TRBV14 15 TGTGCCAGCAGCCGAAACGGCGGTGGCTGGAACACCATATATTTT CASSRNGGGWNTIYF
- - TRBJ2-7 TRBV10-1 12 TGCGCCAGCCGACAGGATACCTACGAGCAGTACTTC CASRQDTYEQYF
- TRBD1 TRBJ2-3 TRBV5-1 14 TGCGCCAGCAGCCAACAGGGGGGCACAGATACGCAGTATTTT CASSQQGGTDTQYF
- - TRBJ1-1 TRBV2 11 TGTGCCAGTCAGGGGTTGGCTGAAGCTTTCTTT CASQGLAEAFF
- - TRBJ1-5 TRBV9 15 TGTGCCAGCAGCGTAGGGACTTATAGCAATCAGCCCCAGCATTTT CASSVGTYSNQPQHF
- - TRBJ1-2 TRBV6-6 14 TGTGCCAGCAGTTATACCGAGACAAGCTATGGCTACACCTTC CASSYTETSYGYTF
- - TRBJ1-1 TRBV10-3 14 TGTGCCATCAACCCCGGGGGGGGCGGCACTGAAGCTTTCTTT CAINPGGGGTEAFF
- - TRBJ1-5 TRBV4-2 16 TGTGCCAGCAGCCAAGAGGGGCTATATAGCAATCAGCCCCAGCATTTT CASSQEGLYSNQPQHF
- TRBD1 TRBJ2-7 TRBV6-5 15 TGTGCCAGCAGTTCAGGACAGGGCAATAACTACGAGCAGTACTTC CASSSGQGNNYEQYF
- - TRBJ2-7 TRBV21-1 18 TGTGCCAGCAGCAAAGTAGGGACTAGCGGCACGTCAGCCTACGAGCAGTACTTC CASSKVGTSGTSAYEQYF
- TRBD1 TRBJ1-2 TRBV19 13 TGTGCCAGTAGGAAGACAGGGGGCGGGGGCTACACCTTC CASRKTGGGGYTF
- - TRBJ2-4 TRBV7-9 14 TGTGCCAGCAGCTTAGCCGGGTTGGGAAACATTCAGTACTTC CASSLAGLGNIQYF
- TRBD1 TRBJ1-1 TRBV6-1 15 TGTGCCAGCGGCCGGGACAGGGTTGAGCGTACTGAAGCTTTCTTT CASGRDRVERTEAFF
- TRBD2 TRBJ2-1 TRBV28 17 TGTGCCAGCAGTTTTTTTAGGGGACTAGCGGGAGGTAATGAGCAGTTCTTC CASSFFRGLAGGNEQFF
once - TRBJ1-1 TRBV29-1 12 TGCAGCGTTGAAGAAGTAGAGACTGAAGCTTTCTTT CSVEEVETEAFF
- - TRBJ1-4 TRBV9 13 TGTGCCAGCAGCAGGGAGAGTTATGAAAAACTGTTTTTT CASSRESYEKLFF
- - TRBJ1-2 TRBV5-8 13 TGTGCCAGCAGCCCCCTCGGGCAGGGTGGCTACACCTTC CASSPLGQGGYTF
- TRBD1 TRBJ1-2 TRBV7-9 14 TGTGCCAGCAGCTCGGGACAGGCTAACTATGGCTACACCTTC CASSSGQANYGYTF
- TRBD2 TRBJ2-5 TRBV9 20 TGTGCCAGCAGCGGGAGGATTGGAGGGACTAGCGGGAGGGTGCAAGAGACCCAGTACTTC CASSGRIGGTSGRVQETQYF
- - TRBJ2-7 TRBV28 14 TGTGCCAGCACCCCCGGGGGGCTCTCCTACGAGCAGTACTTC CASTPGGLSYEQYF
- TRBD1 TRBJ1-3 TRBV27 15 TGTGCCAGCAGGACAGGGACAGCCTCTGGAAACACCATATATTTT CASRTGTASGNTIYF
- TRBD2 TRBJ2-2 TRBV29-1 14 TGCAGCACCAGCGGGAGTACGGACACCGGGGAGCTGTTTTTT CSTSGSTDTGELFF
- TRBD2 TRBJ2-3 TRBV5-1 15 TGCGCCAGCAGCTTGATAGCGGGAGTTGGAGATACGCAGTATTTT CASSLIAGVGDTQYF
- - TRBJ1-2 TRBV28 13 TGTGCCAGCAGTTTATCAGGGCATGTGGGCTACACCTTC CASSLSGHVGYTF
few - TRBJ1-6 TRBV7-6 13 TGTGCCAGCAGCGCTTCGGGGGGATCACCCCTCCACTTT CASSASGGSPLHF
- TRBD2 TRBJ2-7 TRBV27 15 TGTGCCAGCAGTCGCTCGGGACTAGCAGATTACGAGCAGTACTTC CASSRSGLADYEQYF
- TRBD2 TRBJ2-3 TRBV7-3 17 TGTGCCAGCAGCTTAAATTCCGCTAGCGGAAGCACAGATACGCAGTATTTT CASSLNSASGSTDTQYF
- - TRBJ2-4 TRBV2 14 TGTGCCAGCAGTGAAATAGAGGCCAAAAACATTCAGTACTTC CASSEIEAKNIQYF
- - TRBJ2-7 TRBV9 14 TGTGCCAGCAGCGTAGATCACTCCCCCTACGAGCAGTACTTC CASSVDHSPYEQYF
- - TRBJ1-2 TRBV5-6 14 TGTGCCAGCAGCTTGTTCTCACCTCCGGGAGGCTACACCTTC CASSLFSPPGGYTF